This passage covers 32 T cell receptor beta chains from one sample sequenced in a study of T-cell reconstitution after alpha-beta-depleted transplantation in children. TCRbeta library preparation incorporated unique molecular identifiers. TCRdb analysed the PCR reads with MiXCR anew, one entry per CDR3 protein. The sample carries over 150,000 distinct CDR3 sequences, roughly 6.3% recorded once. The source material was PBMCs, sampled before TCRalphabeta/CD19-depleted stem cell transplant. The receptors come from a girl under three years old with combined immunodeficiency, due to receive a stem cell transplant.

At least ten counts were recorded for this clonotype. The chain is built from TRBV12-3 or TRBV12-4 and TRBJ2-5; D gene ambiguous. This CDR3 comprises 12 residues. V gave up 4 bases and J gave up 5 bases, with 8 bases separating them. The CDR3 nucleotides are TGTGCCAGCAGTTCGGGTGGGGAGACCCAGTACTTC. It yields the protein CASSSGGETQYF.

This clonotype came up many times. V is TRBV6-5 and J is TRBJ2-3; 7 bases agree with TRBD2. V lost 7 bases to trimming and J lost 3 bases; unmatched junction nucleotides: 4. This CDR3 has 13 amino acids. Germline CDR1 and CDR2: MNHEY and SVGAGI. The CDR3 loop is CASTRGETDTQYF. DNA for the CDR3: TGTGCCAGCACCCGGGGGGAGACAGATACGCAGTATTTT.

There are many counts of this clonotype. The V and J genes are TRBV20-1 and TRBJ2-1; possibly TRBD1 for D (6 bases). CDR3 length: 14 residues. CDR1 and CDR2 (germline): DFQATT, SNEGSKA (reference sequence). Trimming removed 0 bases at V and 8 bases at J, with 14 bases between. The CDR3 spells CSARDLWGPYEQFF. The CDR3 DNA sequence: TGCAGTGCTAGAGATCTTTGGGGGCCCTATGAGCAGTTCTTC.

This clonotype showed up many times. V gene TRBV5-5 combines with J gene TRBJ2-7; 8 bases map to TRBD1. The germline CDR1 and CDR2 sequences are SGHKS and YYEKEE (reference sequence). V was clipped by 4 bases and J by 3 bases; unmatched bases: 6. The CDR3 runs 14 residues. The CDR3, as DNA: TGTGCCAGCAGCCCAACAGGGGGGCTCTACGAGCAGTACTTC. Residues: CASSPTGGLYEQYF.

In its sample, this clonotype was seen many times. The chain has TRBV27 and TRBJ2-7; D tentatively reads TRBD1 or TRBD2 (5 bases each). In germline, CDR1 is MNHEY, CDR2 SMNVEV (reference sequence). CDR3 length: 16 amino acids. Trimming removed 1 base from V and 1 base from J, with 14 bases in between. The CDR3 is CASSLLSGPSSYEQYF. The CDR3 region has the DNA TGTGCCAGCAGTTTATTGTCGGGACCATCTTCCTACGAGCAGTACTTC.

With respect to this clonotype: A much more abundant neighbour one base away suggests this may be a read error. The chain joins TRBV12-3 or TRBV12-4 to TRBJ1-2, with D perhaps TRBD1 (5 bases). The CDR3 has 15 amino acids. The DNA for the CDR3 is TGTACCAGCAGTTTGGTTTATGGGGGTGACTATGGCTACACCTTC. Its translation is CTSSLVYGGDYGYTF.

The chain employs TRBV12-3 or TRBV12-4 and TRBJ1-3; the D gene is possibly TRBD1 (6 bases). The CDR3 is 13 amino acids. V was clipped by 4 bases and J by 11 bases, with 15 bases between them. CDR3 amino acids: CASSSGETASIYF. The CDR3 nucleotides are TGTGCCAGCAGTTCAGGGGAGACAGCCTCCATATATTTT.

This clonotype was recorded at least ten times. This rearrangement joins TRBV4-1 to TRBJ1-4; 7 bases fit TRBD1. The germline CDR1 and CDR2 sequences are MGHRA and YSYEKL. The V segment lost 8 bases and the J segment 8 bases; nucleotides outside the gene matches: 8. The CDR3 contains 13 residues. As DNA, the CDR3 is TGCGCCAGCGGACAGGCGGAGGGCGAAAAACTGTTTTTT. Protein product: CASGQAEGEKLFF.

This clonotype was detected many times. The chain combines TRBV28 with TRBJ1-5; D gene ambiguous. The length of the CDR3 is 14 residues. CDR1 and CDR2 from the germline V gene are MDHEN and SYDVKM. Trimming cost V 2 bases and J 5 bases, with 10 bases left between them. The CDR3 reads CASSLVPAYQPQHF. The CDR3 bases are TGTGCCAGCAGTTTAGTGCCGGCGTATCAGCCCCAGCATTTT.

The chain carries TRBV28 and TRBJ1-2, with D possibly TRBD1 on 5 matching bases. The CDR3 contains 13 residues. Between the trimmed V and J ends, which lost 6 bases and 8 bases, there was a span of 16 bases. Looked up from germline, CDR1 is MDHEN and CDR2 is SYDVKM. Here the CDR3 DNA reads TGTGCCAGCAGATCTCGGGACCCCGAGGGCTACACCTTC. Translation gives CASRSRDPEGYTF.

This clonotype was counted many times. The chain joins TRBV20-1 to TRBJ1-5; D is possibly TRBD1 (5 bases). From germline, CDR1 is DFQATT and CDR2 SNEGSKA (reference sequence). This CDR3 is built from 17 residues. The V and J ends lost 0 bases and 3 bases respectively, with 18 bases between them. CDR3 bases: TGCAGTGCTAGAGATCCCCACGAAGGGGTGTACAATCAGCCCCAGCATTTT. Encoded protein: CSARDPHEGVYNQPQHF.

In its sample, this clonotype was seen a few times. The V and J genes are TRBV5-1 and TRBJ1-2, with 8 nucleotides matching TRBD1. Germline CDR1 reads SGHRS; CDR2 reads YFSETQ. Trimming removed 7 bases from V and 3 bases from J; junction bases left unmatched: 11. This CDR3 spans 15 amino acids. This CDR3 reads CASLPSLDRDYGYTF. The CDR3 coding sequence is TGCGCCAGCCTACCTTCACTGGACAGGGACTATGGCTACACCTTC.

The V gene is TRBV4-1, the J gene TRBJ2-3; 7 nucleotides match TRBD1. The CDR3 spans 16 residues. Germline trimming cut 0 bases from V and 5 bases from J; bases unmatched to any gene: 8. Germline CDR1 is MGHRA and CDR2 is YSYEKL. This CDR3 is CASSQDQGGAEDTQYF. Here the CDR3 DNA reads TGCGCCAGCAGCCAAGATCAAGGGGGCGCTGAAGATACGCAGTATTTT.

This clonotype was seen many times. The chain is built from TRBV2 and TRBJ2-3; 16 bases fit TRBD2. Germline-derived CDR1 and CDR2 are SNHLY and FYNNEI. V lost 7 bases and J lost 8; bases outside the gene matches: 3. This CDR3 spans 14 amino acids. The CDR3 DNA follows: TGTGCCAGCACTGGGACTAGCGGGAGGGGTACGCAGTATTTT. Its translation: CASTGTSGRGTQYF.

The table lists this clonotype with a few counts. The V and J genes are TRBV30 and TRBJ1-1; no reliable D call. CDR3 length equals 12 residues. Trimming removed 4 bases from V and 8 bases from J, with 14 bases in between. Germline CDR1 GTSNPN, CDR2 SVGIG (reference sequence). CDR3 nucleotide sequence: TGTGCCTGGACTTCCGGCAAGTTAGAAGCTTTCTTT. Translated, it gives CAWTSGKLEAFF.

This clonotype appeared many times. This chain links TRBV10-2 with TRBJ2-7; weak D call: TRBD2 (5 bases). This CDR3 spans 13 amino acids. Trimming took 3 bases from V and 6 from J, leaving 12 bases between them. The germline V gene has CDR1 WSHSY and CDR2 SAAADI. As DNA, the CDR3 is TGCGCCAGCAGTGATGGGGAGAACGGCGAGCAGTACTTC. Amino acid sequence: CASSDGENGEQYF.

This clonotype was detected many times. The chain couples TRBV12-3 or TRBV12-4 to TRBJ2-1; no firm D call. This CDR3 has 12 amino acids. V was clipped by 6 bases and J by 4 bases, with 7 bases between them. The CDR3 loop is CASRDGYNEQFF. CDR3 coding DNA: TGTGCCAGCAGAGACGGGTACAATGAGCAGTTCTTC.

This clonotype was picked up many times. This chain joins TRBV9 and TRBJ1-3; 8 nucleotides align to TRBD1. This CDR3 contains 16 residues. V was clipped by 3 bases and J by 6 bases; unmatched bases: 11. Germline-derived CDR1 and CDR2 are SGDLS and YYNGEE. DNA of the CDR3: TGTGCCAGCAGCGCTCTTTCCGACAGGGGAGCAAACACCATATATTTT. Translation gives CASSALSDRGANTIYF.

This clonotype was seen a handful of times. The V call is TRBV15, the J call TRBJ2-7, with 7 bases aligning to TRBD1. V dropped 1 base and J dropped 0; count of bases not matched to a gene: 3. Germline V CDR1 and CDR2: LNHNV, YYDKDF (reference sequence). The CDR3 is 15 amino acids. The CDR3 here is CATSRARQGSYEQYF. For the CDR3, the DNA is TGTGCCACCAGCAGAGCCCGACAGGGCTCCTACGAGCAGTACTTC.

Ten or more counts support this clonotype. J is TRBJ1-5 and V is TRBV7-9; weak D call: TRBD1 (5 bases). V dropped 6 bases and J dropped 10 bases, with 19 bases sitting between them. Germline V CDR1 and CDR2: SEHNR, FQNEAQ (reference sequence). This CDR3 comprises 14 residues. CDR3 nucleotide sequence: TGTGCCAGCAGTTCGGGACGGCGAAGGTATCCCCAGCATTTT. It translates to CASSSGRRRYPQHF.

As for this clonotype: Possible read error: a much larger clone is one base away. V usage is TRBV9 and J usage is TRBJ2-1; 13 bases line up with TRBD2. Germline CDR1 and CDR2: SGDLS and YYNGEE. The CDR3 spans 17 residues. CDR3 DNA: TGTGCCAGCAGCCCCCGGACTAGCGGGGGATCCTACAATGAGCAGTCCTTC. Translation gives CASSPRTSGGSYNEQSF. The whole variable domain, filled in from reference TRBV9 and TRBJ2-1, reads DSGVTQTPKHLITATGQRVTLRCSPRSGDLSVYWYQQSLDQGLQFLIQYYNGEERAKGNILERFSAQQFPDLHSELNLSSLELGDSALYFCASSPRTSGGSYNEQSFGPGTRLTVL.

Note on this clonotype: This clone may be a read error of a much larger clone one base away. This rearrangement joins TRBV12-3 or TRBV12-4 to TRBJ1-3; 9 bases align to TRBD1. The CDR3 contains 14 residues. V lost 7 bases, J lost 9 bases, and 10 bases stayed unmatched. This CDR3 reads CASNPSDRGPTIYF. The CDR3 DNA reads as TGTGCCAGCAATCCCTCGGACAGGGGCCCCACCATATATTTT.

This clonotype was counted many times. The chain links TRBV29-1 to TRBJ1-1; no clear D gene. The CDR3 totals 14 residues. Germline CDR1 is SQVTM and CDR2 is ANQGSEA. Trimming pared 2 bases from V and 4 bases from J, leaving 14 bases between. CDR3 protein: CSVEPLQRGTEAFF. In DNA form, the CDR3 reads TGCAGCGTTGAACCTTTACAACGAGGCACTGAAGCTTTCTTT.

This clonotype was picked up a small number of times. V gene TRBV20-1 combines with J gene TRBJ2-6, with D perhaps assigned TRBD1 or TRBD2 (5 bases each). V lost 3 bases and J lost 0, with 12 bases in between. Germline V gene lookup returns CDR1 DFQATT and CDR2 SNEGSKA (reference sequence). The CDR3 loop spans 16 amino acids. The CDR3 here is CSASPGPGSGANVLTF. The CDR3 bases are TGCAGTGCTAGCCCGGGACCTGGCTCTGGGGCCAACGTCCTGACTTTC.

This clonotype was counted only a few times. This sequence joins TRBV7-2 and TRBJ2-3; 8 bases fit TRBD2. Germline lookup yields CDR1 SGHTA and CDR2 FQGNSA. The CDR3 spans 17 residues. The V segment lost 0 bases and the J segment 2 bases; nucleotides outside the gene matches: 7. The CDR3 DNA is TGTGCCAGCAGCTTAGCAGGGGTAGCGGGGTTCACAGATACGCAGTATTTT. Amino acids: CASSLAGVAGFTDTQYF.

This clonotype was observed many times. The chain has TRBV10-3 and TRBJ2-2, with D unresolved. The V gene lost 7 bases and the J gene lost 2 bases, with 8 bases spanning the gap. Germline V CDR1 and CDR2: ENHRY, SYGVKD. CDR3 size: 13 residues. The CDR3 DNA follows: TGTGCCATCAAAGGTCTAAACACCGGGGAGCTGTTTTTT. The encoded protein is CAIKGLNTGELFF.

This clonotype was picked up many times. The DNA of the CDR3 is TGTGCCAGCAGCTTTGCAGGCGTGTTCTACGAGCAGTACTTC. Translation: CASSFAGVFYEQYF. V is TRBV7-9 and J is TRBJ2-7; D is ambiguous. Germline values: CDR1 SEHNR, CDR2 FQNEAQ (reference sequence). The germline V and J ends were trimmed by 3 bases and 3 bases, with 12 bases remaining between them. The CDR3 spans 14 residues.

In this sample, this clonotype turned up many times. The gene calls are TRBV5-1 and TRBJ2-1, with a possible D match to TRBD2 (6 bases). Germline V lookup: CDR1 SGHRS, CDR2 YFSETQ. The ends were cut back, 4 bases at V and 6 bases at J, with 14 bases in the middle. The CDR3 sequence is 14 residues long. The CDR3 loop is CASSRGLLSNEQFF. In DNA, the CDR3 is TGCGCCAGCAGCAGGGGACTGCTGAGCAATGAGCAGTTCTTC.

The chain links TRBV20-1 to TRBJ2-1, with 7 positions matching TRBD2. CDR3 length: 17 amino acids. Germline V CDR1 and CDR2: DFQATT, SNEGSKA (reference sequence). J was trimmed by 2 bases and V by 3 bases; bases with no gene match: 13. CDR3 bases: TGCAGTGCTAGGAGGACCCCCGGGACTAAAACCTACAATGAGCAGTTCTTC. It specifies CSARRTPGTKTYNEQFF.

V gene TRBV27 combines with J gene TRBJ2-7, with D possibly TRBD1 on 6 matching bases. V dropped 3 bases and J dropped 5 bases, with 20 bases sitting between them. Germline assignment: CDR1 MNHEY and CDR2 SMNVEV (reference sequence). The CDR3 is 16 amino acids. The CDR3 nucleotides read TGTGCCAGCAGTTTTCGGGTCGGCAGGGGTCTGGACGAGCAGTACTTC. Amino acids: CASSFRVGRGLDEQYF.

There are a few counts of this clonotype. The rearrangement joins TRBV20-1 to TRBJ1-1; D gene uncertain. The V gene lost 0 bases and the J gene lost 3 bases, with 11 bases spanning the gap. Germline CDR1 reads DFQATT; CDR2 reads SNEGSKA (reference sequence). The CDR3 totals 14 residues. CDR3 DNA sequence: TGCAGTGCTAGAGATCATAAGGTTCACACTGAAGCTTTCTTT. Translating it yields CSARDHKVHTEAFF.

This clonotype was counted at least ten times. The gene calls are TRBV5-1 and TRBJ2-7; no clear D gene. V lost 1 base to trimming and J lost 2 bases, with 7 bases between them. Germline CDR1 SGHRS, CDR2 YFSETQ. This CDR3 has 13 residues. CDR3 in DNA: TGCGCCAGCAGCTTGACTTTCACCTACGAGCAGTACTTC. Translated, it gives CASSLTFTYEQYF.